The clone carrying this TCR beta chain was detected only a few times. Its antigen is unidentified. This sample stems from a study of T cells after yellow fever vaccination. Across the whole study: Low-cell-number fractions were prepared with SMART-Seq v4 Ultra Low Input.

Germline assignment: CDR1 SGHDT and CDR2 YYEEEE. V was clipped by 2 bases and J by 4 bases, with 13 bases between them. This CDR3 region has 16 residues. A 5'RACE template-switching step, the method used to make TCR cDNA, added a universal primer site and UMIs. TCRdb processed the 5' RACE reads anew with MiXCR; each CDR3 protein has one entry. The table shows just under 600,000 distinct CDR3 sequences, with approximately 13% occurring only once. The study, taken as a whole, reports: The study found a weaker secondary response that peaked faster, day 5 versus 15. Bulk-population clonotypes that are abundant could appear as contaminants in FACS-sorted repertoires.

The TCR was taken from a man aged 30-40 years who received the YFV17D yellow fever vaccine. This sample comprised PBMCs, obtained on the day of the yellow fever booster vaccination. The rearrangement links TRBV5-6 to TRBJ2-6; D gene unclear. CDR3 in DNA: TGTGCCAGCAGCTTACATGCTCGAGCAGGGGCCAACGTCCTGACTTTC. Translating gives CASSLHARAGANVLTF. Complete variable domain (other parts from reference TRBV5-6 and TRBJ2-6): DAGVTQSPTHLIKTRGQQVTLRCSPKSGHDTVSWYQQALGQGPQFIFQYYEEEERQRGNFPDRFSGHQFPNYSSELNVNALLLGDSALYLCASSLHARAGANVLTFGAGSRLTVL.